This T cell receptor beta chain came from a study of cytomegalovirus exposure and HLA in healthy donors. In germline, CDR1 is MNHEY, CDR2 SVGAGI. V lost 7 bases, J lost 6 bases, and 6 bases stayed unmatched. This CDR3 region has 13 residues. The PCR contained 60 Vbeta and 13 Jbeta primers. The repertoire was sequenced with immunoSEQ multiplex PCR; TCRdb's copy has only in-frame clones and lacks some. The table shows around 150,000 clones, with roughly 85% occurring only once. The V and J genes are TRBV6-5 and TRBJ1-2; 9 positions agree with TRBD1. This TCR derives from a man in his fifties or sixties in good health and CMV-seropositive. Sample: PBMCs. CDR3 coding DNA: TGTGCCAGCACCCCACGGACAGGGGATGGCTACACCTTC. This encodes CASTPRTGDGYTF.